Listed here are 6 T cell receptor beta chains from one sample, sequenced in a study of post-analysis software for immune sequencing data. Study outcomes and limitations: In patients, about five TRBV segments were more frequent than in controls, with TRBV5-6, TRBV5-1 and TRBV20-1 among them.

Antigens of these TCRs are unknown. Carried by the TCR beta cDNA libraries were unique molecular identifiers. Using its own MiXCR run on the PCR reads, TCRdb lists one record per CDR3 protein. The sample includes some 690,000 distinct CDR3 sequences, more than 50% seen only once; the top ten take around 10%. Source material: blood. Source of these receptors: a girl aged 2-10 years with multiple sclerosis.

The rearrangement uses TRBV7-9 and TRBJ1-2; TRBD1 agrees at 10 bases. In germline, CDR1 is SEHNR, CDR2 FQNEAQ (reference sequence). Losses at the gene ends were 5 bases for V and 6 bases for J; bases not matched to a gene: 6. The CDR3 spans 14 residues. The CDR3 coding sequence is TGTGCCAGCAGCATCGGACAGGGGGACGATGGCTACACCTTC. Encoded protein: CASSIGQGDDGYTF. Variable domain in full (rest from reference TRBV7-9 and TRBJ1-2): DTGVSQNPRHKITKRGQNVTFRCDPISEHNRLYWYRQTLGQGPEFLTYFQNEAQLEKSRLLSDRFSAERPKGSFSTLEIQRTEQGDSAMYLCASSIGQGDDGYTFGSGTRLTVV.

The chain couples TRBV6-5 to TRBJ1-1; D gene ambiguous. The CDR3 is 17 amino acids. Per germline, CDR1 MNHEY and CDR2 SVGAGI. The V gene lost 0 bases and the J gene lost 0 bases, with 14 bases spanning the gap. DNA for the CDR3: TGTGCCAGCAGTTACTCGAGTAGGAATTGGGTGAACACTGAAGCTTTCTTT. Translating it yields CASSYSSRNWVNTEAFF.

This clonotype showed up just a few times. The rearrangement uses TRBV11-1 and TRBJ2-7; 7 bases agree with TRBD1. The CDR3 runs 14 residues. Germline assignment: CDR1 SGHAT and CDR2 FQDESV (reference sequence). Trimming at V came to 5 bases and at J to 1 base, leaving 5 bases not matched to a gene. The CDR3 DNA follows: TGTGCCAGCAGCGCCCGGGACAGATCCTACGAGCAGTACTTC. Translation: CASSARDRSYEQYF.

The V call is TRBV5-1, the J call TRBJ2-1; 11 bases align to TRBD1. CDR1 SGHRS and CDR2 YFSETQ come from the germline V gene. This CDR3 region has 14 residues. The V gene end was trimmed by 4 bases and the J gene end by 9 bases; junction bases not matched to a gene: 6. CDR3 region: CASSPGQGVPEQFF. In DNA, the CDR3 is TGCGCCAGCAGCCCGGGACAGGGGGTACCTGAGCAGTTCTTC. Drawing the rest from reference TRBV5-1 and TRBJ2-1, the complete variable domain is KAGVTQTPRYLIKTRGQQVTLSCSPISGHRSVSWYQQTPGQGLQFLFEYFSETQRNKGNFPGRFSGRQFSNSRSEMNVSTLELGDSALYLCASSPGQGVPEQFFGPGTRLTVL.

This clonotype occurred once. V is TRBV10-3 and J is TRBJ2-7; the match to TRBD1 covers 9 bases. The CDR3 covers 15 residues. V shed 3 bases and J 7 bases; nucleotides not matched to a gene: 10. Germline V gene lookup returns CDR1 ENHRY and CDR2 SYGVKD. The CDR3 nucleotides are TGTGCCATCAGTGACCCGGGACAGGGCTCGGGGGAGCAGTACTTC. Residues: CAISDPGQGSGEQYF.

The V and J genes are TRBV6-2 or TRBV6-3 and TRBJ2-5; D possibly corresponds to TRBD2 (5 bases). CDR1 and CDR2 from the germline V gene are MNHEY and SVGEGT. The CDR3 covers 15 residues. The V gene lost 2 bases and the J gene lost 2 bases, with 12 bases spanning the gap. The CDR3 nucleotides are TGTGCCAGCAGTTACCCAGGACTGTTGCAAGAGACCCAGTACTTC. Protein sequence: CASSYPGLLQETQYF.